These 9 T cell receptor beta chains originate from one sample sequenced in a study of OX40 agonist ivuxolimab in advanced cancers. TCRdb's table, derived via immunoSEQ multiplex PCR, lists solely in-frame clones and lacks some. The data contain 69,000 or so clones, 85% to 90% of them singletons. The source material was CD4+ or CD8+ T cells sorted from blood, sampled in a trial of the OX40 agonist ivuxolimab. These TCRs come from an adult with an advanced solid tumor such as melanoma, head and neck, liver or kidney cancer.

This clone has just a few counts. The chain carries TRBV15 and TRBJ2-7; TRBD1 agrees at 8 bases. The germline CDR1 and CDR2 sequences are LNHNV and YYDKDF (reference sequence). The CDR3 spans 16 residues. V dropped 5 bases and J dropped 2; count of bases not matched to a gene: 11. CDR3 in amino acids: CATSPQGETGTYEQYF. The CDR3, as DNA: TGTGCCACCAGCCCACAGGGGGAGACAGGAACCTACGAGCAGTACTTC.

The V call is TRBV27, the J call TRBJ2-3; maybe TRBD2 (6 bases). V dropped 9 bases and J dropped 3 bases, with 16 bases sitting between them. The CDR3 is made up of 14 amino acids. Germline CDR1 and CDR2: MNHEY and SMNVEV (reference sequence). CDR3 loop: CASKLLGGTDTQYF. The CDR3, as DNA: TGTGCCAGTAAGCTCCTGGGAGGTACAGATACGCAGTATTTT.

The chain recombines TRBV4-1 with TRBJ2-7, with a possible D match to TRBD1 (6 bases). CDR3 length: 15 amino acids. Germline CDR1 MGHRA, CDR2 YSYEKL. The ends were cut back, 8 bases at V and 3 bases at J, with 20 bases in the middle. The CDR3 DNA is TGCGCCAGCGAGATGAAGACAGGAGGAGGCTACGAGCAGTACTTC. Its protein product is CASEMKTGGGYEQYF.

The chain combines TRBV28 with TRBJ2-4; possible D gene TRBD1, 5 bases. This CDR3 has 17 amino acids. V gave up 5 bases and J gave up 1 base, with 18 bases separating them. Germline CDR1 MDHEN, CDR2 SYDVKM. The CDR3 is CASSLPPLTGAKNIQYF. The CDR3 DNA is TGTGCCAGCAGTCTCCCCCCTCTAACAGGTGCCAAAAACATTCAGTACTTC.

V is TRBV6-6 and J is TRBJ2-2; D is ambiguous. With 6 bases removed from V and 8 bases from J, the gap between germline ends came to 10 bases. CDR3 length: 12 residues. Germline V CDR1 and CDR2: MNHNY, SVGAGI (reference sequence). The CDR3: CASSDMTGELFF. The CDR3 region has the DNA TGTGCCAGCAGCGACATGACGGGGGAGCTGTTTTTT.

This chain uses TRBV27 with TRBJ1-5, with D tentatively TRBD1 (5 bases). CDR3 length equals 13 residues. CDR1 and CDR2 (germline): MNHEY, SMNVEV (reference sequence). The germline V and J ends were trimmed by 6 bases and 2 bases, with 8 bases remaining between them. The CDR3 loop is CASRPTGNQPQHF. CDR3 sequence (DNA): TGTGCCAGCAGACCGACAGGCAATCAGCCCCAGCATTTT.

The chain employs TRBV9 and TRBJ1-1; perhaps TRBD1 as D (6 bases). Germline V gene lookup returns CDR1 SGDLS and CDR2 YYNGEE. The germline V and J ends were trimmed by 4 bases and 3 bases, with 22 bases remaining between them. CDR3 length equals 17 residues. For the CDR3, the DNA is TGTGCCAGCAGCCTGGGGTGGGGAGGGGGGCAGGACACTGAAGCTTTCTTT. Amino acids: CASSLGWGGGQDTEAFF.

CDR3 sequence (DNA): TGCGCCAGCAGCCAAGATGAGGTTTACAATGAGCAGTTCTTC. Protein product: CASSQDEVYNEQFF. V usage is TRBV4-3 and J usage is TRBJ2-1; D unclear. V was trimmed by 0 bases and J by 4 bases, leaving 7 bases between them. Germline V gene lookup returns CDR1 LGHNA and CDR2 YSLEER. The CDR3 has 14 amino acids.

The chain recombines TRBV4-2 with TRBJ1-2; 9 nucleotides line up with TRBD1. The CDR3 consists of 14 residues. Germline V gives CDR1 LGHNA, CDR2 YNFKEQ. Trimming at V came to 2 bases and at J to 6 bases, leaving 4 bases not matched to a gene. The CDR3 DNA sequence: TGTGCCAGCAGCCAACAGGGACAGGGAGATGGCTACACCTTC. Its translation: CASSQQGQGDGYTF.